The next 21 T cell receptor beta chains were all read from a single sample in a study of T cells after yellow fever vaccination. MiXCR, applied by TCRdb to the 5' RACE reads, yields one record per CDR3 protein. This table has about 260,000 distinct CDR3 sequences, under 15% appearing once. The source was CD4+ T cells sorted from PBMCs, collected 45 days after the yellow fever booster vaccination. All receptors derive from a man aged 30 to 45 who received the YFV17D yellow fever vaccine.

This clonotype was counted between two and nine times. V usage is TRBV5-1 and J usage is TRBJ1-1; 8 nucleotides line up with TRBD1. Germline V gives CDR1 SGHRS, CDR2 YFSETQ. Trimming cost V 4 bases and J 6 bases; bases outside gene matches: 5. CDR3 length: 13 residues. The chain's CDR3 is CASSPGQGSEAFF. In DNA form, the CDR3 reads TGCGCCAGCAGCCCCGGACAGGGTTCTGAAGCTTTCTTT.

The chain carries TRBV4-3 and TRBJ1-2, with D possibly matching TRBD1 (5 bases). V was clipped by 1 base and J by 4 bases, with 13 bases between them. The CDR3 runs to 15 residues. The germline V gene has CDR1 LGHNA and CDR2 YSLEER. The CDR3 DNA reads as TGCGCCAGCAGCCAAGCCAACGAGGGGCGCTATGGCTACACCTTC. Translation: CASSQANEGRYGYTF.

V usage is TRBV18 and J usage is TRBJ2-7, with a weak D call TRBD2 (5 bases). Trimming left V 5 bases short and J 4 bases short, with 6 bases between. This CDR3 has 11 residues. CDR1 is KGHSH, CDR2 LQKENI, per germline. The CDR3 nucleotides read TGTGCCAGCTCAGGGGAGTACGAGCAGTACTTC. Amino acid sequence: CASSGEYEQYF.

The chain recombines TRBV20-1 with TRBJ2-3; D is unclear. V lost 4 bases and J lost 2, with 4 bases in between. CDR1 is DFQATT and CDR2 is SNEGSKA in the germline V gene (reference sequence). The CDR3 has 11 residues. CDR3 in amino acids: CSATHTDTQYF. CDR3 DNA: TGCAGTGCTACTCACACAGATACGCAGTATTTT.

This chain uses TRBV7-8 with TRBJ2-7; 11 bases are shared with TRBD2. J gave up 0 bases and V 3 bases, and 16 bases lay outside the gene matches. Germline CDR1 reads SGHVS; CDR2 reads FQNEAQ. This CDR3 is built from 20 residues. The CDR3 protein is CASSLGSGGLAAISSYEQYF. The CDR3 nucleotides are TGTGCCAGCAGCTTGGGTAGCGGGGGACTAGCGGCTATTAGCTCCTACGAGCAGTACTTC.

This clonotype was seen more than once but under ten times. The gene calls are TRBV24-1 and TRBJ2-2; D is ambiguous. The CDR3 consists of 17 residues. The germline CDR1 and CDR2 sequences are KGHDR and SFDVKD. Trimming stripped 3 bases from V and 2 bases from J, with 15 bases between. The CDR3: CATSDPREGSNTGELFF. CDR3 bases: TGTGCCACCAGTGATCCTCGTGAAGGGTCAAACACCGGGGAGCTGTTTTTT.

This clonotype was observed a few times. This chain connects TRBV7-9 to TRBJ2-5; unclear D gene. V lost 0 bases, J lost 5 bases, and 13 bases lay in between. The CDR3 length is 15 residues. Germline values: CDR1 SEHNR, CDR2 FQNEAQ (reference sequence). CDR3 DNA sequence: TGTGCCAGCAGCTTAGCGGAGATCCAGGCGGAGACCCAGTACTTC. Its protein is CASSLAEIQAETQYF.

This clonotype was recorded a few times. CDR3 region: CASGRGSTEAFF. The DNA for the CDR3 is TGTGCCAGCGGTAGGGGGAGTACTGAAGCTTTCTTT. The V and J genes are TRBV7-9 and TRBJ1-1; TRBD1 is a possible D gene (6 bases). This CDR3 comprises 12 residues. Trimming left V 8 bases short and J 5 bases short, with 12 bases between. The germline CDR1 and CDR2 sequences are SEHNR and FQNEAQ (reference sequence).

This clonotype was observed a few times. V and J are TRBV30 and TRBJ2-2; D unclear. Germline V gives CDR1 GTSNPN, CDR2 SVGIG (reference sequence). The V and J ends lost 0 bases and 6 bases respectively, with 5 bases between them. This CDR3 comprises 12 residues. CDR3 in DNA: TGTGCCTGGAGTGTACACCCCGGGGAGCTGTTTTTT. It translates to CAWSVHPGELFF. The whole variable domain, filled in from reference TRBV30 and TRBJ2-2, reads SQTIHQWPATLVQPVGSPLSLECTVEGTSNPNLYWYRQAAGRGLQLLFYSVGIGQISSEVPQNLSASRPQDRQFILSSKKLLLSDSGFYLCAWSVHPGELFFGEGSRLTVL.

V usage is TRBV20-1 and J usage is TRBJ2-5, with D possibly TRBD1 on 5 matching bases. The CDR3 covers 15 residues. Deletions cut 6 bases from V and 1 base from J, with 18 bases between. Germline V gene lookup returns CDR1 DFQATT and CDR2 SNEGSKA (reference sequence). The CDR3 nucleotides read TGCAGTGCAGGGGCTTCGAAGGGCCCCCAAGAGACCCAGTACTTC. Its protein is CSAGASKGPQETQYF.

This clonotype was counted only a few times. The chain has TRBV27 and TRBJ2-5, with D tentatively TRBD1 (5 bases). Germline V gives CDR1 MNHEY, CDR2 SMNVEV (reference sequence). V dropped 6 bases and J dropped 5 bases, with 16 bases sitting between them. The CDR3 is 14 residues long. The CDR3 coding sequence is TGTGCCAGCAGCTCTCTAAGAAAGGGGGAGACCCAGTACTTC. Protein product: CASSSLRKGETQYF.

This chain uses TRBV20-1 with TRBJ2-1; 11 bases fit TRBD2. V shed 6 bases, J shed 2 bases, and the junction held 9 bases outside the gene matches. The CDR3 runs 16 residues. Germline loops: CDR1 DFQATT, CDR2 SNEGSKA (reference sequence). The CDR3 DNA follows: TGCAGTGCCATCCCGGGACTAGCGGAAGCCTACAATGAGCAGTTCTTC. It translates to CSAIPGLAEAYNEQFF.

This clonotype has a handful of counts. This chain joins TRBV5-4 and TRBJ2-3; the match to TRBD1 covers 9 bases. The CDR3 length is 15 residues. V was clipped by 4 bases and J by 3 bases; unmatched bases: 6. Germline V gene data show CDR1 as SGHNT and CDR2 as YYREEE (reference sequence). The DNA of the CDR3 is TGTGCCAGCAGCCCGGGACAGGGTAAGACAGATACGCAGTATTTT. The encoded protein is CASSPGQGKTDTQYF.

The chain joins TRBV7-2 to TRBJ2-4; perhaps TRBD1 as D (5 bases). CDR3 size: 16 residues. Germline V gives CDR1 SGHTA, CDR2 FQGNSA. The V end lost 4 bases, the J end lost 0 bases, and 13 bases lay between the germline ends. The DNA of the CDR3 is TGTGCCAGCAGCTCCTCCCGGACACTAGCCAAAAACATTCAGTACTTC. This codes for CASSSSRTLAKNIQYF.

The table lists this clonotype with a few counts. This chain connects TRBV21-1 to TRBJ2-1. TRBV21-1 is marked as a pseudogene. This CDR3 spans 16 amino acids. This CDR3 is CASSKGRQSSYNEQFF. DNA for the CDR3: TGTGCCAGCAGCAAAGGGCGACAGAGCTCCTACAATGAGCAGTTCTTC.

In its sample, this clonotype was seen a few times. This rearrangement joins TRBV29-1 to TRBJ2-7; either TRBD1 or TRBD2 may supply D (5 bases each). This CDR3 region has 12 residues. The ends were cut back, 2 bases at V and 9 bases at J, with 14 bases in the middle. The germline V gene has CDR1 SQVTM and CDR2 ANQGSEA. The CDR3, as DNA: TGCAGCGTTGAAATCCCGGGGCCGGGGCAGTACTTC. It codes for CSVEIPGPGQYF.

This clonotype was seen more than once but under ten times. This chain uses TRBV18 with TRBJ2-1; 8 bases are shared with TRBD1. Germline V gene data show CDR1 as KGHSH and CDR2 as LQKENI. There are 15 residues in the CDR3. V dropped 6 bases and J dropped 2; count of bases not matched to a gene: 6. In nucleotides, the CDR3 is TGTGCCAGCTCGTCGACAGGGGCCACCTACAATGAGCAGTTCTTC. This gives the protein CASSSTGATYNEQFF.

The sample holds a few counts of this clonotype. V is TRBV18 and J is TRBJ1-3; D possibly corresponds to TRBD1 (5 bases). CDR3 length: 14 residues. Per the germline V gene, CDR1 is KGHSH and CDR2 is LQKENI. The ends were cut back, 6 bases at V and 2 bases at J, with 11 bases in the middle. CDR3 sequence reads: CASSEGLTGNTIYF. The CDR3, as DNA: TGTGCCAGCTCCGAGGGACTGACTGGAAACACCATATATTTT.

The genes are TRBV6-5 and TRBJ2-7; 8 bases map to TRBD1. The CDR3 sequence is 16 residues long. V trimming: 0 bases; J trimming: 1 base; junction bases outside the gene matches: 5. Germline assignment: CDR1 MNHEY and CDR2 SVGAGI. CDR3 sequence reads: CASSYSWQGASYEQYF. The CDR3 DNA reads TGTGCCAGCAGTTACTCCTGGCAGGGGGCGTCCTACGAGCAGTACTTC.

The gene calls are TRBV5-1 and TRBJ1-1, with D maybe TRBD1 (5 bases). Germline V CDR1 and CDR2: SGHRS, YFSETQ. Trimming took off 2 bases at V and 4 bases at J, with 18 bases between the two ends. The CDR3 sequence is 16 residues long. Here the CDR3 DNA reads TGCGCCAGCAGCTTCTTCCAAATTCGACAGATCACTGAAGCTTTCTTT. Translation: CASSFFQIRQITEAFF.

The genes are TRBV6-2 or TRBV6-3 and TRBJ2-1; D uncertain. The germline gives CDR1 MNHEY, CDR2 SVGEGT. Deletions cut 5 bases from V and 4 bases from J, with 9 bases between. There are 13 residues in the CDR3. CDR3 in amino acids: CASSQDVYNEQFF. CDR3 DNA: TGTGCCAGCAGTCAGGACGTATACAATGAGCAGTTCTTC.